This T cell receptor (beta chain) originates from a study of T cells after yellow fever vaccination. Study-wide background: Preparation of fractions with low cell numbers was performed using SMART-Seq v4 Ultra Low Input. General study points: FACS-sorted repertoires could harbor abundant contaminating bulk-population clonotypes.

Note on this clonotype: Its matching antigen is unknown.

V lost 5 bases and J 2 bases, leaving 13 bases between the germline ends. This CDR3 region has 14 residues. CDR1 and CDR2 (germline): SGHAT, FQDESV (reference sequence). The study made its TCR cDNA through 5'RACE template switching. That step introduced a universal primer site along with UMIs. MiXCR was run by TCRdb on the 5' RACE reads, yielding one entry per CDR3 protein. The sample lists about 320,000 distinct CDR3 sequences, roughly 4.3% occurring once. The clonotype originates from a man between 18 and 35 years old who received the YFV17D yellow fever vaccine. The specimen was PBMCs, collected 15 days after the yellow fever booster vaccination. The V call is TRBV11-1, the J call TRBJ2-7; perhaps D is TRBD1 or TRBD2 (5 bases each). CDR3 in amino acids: CASSPHWGTYEQYF. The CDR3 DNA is TGTGCCAGCAGCCCTCACTGGGGGACCTACGAGCAGTACTTC.